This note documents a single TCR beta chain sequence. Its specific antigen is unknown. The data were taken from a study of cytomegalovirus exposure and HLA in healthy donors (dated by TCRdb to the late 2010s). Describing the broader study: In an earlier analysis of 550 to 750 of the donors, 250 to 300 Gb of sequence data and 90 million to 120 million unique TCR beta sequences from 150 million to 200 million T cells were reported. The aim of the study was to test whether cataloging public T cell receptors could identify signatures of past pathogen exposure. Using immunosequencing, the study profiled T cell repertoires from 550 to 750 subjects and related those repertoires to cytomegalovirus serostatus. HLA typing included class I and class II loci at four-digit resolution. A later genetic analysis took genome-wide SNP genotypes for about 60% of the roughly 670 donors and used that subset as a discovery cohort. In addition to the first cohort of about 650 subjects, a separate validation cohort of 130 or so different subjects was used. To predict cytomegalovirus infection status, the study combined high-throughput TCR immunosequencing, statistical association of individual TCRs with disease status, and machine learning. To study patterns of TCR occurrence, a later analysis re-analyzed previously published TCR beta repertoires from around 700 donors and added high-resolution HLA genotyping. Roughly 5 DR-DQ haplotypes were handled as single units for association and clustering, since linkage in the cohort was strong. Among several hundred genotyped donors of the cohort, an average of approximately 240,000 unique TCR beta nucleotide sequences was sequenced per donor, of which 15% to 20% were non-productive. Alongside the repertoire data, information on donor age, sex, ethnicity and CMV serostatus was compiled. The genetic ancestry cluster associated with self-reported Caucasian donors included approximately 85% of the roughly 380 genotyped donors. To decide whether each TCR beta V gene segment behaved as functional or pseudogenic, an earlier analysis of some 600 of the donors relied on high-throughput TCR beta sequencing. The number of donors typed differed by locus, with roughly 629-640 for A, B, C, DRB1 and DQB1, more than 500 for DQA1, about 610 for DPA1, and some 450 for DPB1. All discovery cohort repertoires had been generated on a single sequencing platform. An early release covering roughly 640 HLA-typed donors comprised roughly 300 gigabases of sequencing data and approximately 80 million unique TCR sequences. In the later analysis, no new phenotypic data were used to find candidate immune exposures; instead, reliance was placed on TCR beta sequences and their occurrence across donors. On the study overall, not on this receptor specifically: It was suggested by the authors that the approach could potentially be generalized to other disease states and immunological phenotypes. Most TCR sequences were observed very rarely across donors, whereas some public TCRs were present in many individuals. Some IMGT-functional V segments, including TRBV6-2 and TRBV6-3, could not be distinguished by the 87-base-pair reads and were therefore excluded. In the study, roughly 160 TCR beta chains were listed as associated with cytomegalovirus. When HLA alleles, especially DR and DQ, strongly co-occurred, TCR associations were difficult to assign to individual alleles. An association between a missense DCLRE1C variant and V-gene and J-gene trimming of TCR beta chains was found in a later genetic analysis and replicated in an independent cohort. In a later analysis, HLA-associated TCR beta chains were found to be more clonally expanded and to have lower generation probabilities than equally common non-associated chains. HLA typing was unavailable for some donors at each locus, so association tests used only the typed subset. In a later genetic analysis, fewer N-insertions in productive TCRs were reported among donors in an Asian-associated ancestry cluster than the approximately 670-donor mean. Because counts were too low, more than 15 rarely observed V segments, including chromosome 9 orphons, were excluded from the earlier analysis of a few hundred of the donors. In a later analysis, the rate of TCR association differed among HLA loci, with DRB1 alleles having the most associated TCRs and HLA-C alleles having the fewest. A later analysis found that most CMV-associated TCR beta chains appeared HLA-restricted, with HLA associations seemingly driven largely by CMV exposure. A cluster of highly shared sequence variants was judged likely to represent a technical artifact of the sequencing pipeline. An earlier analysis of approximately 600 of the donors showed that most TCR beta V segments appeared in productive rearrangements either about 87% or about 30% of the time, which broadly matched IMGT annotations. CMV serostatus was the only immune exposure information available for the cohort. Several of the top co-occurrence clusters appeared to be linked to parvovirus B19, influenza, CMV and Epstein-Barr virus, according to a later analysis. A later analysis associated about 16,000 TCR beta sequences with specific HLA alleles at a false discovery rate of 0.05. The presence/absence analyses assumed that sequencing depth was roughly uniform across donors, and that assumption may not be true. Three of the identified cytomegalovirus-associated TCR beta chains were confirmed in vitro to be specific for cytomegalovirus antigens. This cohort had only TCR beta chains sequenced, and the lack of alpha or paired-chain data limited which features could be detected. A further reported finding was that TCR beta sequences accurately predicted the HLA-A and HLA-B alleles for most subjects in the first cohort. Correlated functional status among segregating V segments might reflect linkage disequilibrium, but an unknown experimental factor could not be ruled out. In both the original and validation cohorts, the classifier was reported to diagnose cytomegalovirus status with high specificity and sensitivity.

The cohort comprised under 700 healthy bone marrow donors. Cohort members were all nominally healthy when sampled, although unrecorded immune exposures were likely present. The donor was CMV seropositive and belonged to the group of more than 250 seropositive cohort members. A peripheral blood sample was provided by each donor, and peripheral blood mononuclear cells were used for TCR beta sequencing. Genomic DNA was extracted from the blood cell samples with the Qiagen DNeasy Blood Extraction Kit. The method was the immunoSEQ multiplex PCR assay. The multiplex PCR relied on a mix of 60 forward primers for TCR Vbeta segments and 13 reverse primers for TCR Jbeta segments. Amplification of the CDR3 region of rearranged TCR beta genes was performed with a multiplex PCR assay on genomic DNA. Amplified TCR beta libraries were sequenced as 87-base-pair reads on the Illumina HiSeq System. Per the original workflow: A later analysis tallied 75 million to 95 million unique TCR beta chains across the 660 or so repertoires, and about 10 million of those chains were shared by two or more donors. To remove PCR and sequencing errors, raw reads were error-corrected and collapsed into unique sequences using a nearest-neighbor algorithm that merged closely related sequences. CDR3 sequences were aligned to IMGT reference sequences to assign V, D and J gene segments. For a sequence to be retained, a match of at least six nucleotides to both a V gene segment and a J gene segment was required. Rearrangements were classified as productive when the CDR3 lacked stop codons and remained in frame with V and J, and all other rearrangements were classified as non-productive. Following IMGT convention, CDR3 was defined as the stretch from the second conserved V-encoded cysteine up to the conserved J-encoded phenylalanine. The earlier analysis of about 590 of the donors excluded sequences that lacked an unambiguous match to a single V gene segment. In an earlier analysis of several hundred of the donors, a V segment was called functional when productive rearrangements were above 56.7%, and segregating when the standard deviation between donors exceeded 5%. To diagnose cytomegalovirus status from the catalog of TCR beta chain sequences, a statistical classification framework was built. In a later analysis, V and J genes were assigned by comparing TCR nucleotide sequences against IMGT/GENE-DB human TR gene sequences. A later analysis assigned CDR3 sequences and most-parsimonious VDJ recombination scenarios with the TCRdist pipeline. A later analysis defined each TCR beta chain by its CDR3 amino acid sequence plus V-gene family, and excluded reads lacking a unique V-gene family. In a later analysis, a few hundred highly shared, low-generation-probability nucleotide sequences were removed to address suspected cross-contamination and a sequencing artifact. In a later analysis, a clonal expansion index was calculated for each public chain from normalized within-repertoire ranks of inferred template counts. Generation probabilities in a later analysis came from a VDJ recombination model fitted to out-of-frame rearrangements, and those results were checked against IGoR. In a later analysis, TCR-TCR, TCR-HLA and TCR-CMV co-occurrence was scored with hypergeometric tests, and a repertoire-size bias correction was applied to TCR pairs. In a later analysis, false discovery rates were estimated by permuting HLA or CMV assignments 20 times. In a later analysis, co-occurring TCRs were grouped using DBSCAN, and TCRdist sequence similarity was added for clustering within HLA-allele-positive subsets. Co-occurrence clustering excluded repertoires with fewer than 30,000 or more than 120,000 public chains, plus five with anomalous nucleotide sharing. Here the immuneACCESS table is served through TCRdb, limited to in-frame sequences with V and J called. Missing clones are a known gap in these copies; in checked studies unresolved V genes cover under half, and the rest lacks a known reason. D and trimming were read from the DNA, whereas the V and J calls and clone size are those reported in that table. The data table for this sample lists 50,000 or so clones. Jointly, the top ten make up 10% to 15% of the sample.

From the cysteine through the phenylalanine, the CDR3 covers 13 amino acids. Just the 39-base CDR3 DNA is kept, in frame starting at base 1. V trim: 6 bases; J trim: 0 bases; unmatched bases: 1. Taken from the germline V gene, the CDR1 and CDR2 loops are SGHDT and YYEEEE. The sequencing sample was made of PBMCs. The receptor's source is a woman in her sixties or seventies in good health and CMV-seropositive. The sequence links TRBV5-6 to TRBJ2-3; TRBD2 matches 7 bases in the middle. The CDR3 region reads CASKRGSTDTQYF. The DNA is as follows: TGTGCCAGCAAGCGGGGTAGCACAGATACGCAGTATTTT.